Each of the 27 T cell receptor beta chains below was sequenced from the same sample in a study of CD8 T cells in Susac syndrome. RNA totalling about 0.45 to 1 ug underwent reverse transcription with random hexamers. Each CDR3 protein gets one entry after TCRdb re-called the immunoSEQ multiplex PCR reads with MiXCR. The sample holds some 300,000 distinct CDR3 sequences; 89% are singletons and the top ten take 0.18%. The sample consisted of CD8+ T cells from PBMCs. These receptors were collected from a human donor with multiple sclerosis.

This chain connects TRBV13 to TRBJ2-3; TRBD2 matches 8 bases. This CDR3 comprises 15 residues. Germline CDR1 PRHDT, CDR2 FYEKMQ (reference sequence). The junction had 2 bases not matched to a gene; V was cut back by 3 bases and J by 0 bases. Here the CDR3 reads CASSLRGASTDTQYF. In nucleotides, the CDR3 is TGTGCCAGCAGCTTGCGGGGGGCGAGCACAGATACGCAGTATTTT. Full variable domain (missing parts from reference TRBV13 and TRBJ2-3): AAGVIQSPRHLIKEKRETATLKCYPIPRHDTVYWYQQGPGQDPQFLISFYEKMQSDKGSIPDRFSAQQFSDYHSELNMSSLELGDSALYFCASSLRGASTDTQYFGPGTRLTVL.

This clonotype was observed a few times. The rearrangement uses TRBV27 and TRBJ2-7; D may correspond to TRBD1 or TRBD2 (7 bases each). Trimming cost V 3 bases and J 3 bases, with 12 bases left between them. Looked up from germline, CDR1 is MNHEY and CDR2 is SMNVEV (reference sequence). The CDR3 runs 14 residues. In DNA, the CDR3 is TGTGCCAGCAGTTTCGGCAGGGGGGGCTACGAGCAGTACTTC. This codes for CASSFGRGGYEQYF.

V is TRBV6-4 and J is TRBJ2-3; 7 nucleotides align to TRBD2. This CDR3 is built from 15 residues. Germline assignment: CDR1 MRHNA and CDR2 SNTAGT. The V segment lost 4 bases and the J segment 2 bases; nucleotides outside the gene matches: 6. The CDR3 here is CASSAGLGDTDTQYF. The CDR3 DNA sequence: TGTGCCAGCAGTGCCGGACTAGGCGACACAGATACGCAGTATTTT.

V usage is TRBV9 and J usage is TRBJ2-7; D not certain. The V and J ends lost 1 base and 3 bases respectively, with 14 bases between them. Germline V gene sequence: CDR1 SGDLS, CDR2 YYNGEE. The CDR3 consists of 15 residues. For the CDR3, the DNA is TGTGCCAGCAGCGTAAACAGCGTAACCGTCTACGAGCAGTACTTC. It specifies CASSVNSVTVYEQYF.

The chain uses TRBV12-3 or TRBV12-4 and TRBJ1-1, with D perhaps matching TRBD1 (6 bases). Trimming removed 6 bases from V and 3 bases from J, with 8 bases in between. This CDR3 is built from 12 residues. In DNA form, the CDR3 reads TGTGCCAGCAGACAGGGATACACTGAAGCTTTCTTT. It encodes CASRQGYTEAFF.

This clonotype showed up just once. The CDR3, as DNA: TGCAGTGCTAGAGACATCGCCAGGGACTTCTACGAGCAGTACTTC. Translated: CSARDIARDFYEQYF. This chain joins TRBV20-1 and TRBJ2-7; D might be TRBD2 (6 bases). V lost 0 bases, J lost 3 bases, and 15 bases lay in between. CDR3 length equals 15 residues. Germline lookup yields CDR1 DFQATT and CDR2 SNEGSKA (reference sequence).

This chain links TRBV7-9 with TRBJ2-1; D is undetermined. The CDR3 runs 17 residues. Germline CDR1 is SEHNR and CDR2 is FQNEAQ (reference sequence). V was trimmed by 5 bases and J by 2 bases, leaving 19 bases between them. The DNA of the CDR3 is TGTGCCAGCAGCCCCACACCCGATACTCTTACCTACAATGAGCAGTTCTTC. As protein: CASSPTPDTLTYNEQFF. Together with reference TRBV7-9 and TRBJ2-1, the CDR3 gives the full variable domain: DTGVSQNPRHKITKRGQNVTFRCDPISEHNRLYWYRQTLGQGPEFLTYFQNEAQLEKSRLLSDRFSAERPKGSFSTLEIQRTEQGDSAMYLCASSPTPDTLTYNEQFFGPGTRLTVL.

The gene calls are TRBV4-3 and TRBJ1-2; TRBD1 might be the D (5 bases). CDR3 length: 14 amino acids. Germline V gives CDR1 LGHNA, CDR2 YSLEER. The V gene lost 4 bases and the J gene lost 4 bases, with 13 bases spanning the gap. In DNA form, the CDR3 reads TGCGCCAGCAGCCCCGGGGCGCGTGGCTATGGCTACACCTTC. Translating it yields CASSPGARGYGYTF.

V usage is TRBV3-1 and J usage is TRBJ2-7; D call uncertain. Germline V gene sequence: CDR1 LGHDT, CDR2 YNNKEL (reference sequence). This CDR3 spans 15 amino acids. The ends were cut back, 1 base at V and 3 bases at J, with 13 bases in the middle. The CDR3 sequence: CASSQGPRKGYEQYF. The CDR3 DNA is TGTGCCAGCAGCCAAGGACCGCGGAAGGGCTACGAGCAGTACTTC.

The chain is built from TRBV6-2 or TRBV6-3 and TRBJ1-1, with D perhaps matching TRBD1 (6 bases). The V and J ends lost 5 bases and 4 bases respectively, with 17 bases between them. Per the germline V gene, CDR1 is MNHEY and CDR2 is SVGEGT. This CDR3 is 15 amino acids long. CDR3 loop: CASSDHRVRVTEAFF. The CDR3 DNA reads TGTGCCAGCAGTGACCACAGGGTGAGAGTCACTGAAGCTTTCTTT.

The CDR3 loop is CASSLPGWKETQYF. CDR3 nucleotides: TGCGCCAGCAGCTTGCCCGGGTGGAAAGAGACCCAGTACTTC. The chain has TRBV5-1 and TRBJ2-5, with D unclear. Germline V lookup: CDR1 SGHRS, CDR2 YFSETQ. The germline V and J ends were trimmed by 1 base and 3 bases, with 10 bases remaining between them. The CDR3 sequence is 14 residues long.

The CDR3 DNA reads as TGTGCCAGCAGGGCTGGAAGGGCCACTGAAGCTTTCTTT. Amino acids: CASRAGRATEAFF. V is TRBV6-5 and J is TRBJ1-1, with D uncertain. V dropped 6 bases and J dropped 4 bases, with 12 bases sitting between them. CDR3 length equals 13 residues. CDR1 is MNHEY, CDR2 SVGAGI, per germline.

The rearrangement joins TRBV7-9 to TRBJ2-1; TRBD2 agrees at 11 bases. J gave up 3 bases and V 4 bases, and 8 bases lay outside the gene matches. The CDR3 contains 17 residues. Germline CDR1 is SEHNR and CDR2 is FQNEAQ (reference sequence). CDR3 region: CASSSIRGTSGYNEQFF. CDR3 coding DNA: TGTGCCAGCAGCTCTATACGGGGGACTAGCGGCTACAATGAGCAGTTCTTC.

This CDR3 reads CASSLDRGYEQFF. The CDR3 nucleotides are TGTGCCAGCAGCTTGGACAGGGGATATGAGCAGTTCTTC. J is TRBJ2-1 and V is TRBV5-5; TRBD1 matches at 7 bases. This CDR3 is built from 13 residues. Germline V gene lookup returns CDR1 SGHKS and CDR2 YYEKEE (reference sequence). V gave up 0 bases and J gave up 8 bases; unmatched junction bases: 2.

As for this clonotype: The junction differs from germline at one of its ends, possibly a read error. The rearrangement joins TRBV7-9 to TRBJ2-4; D is tentatively TRBD1 or TRBD2 (5 bases each). Germline loops: CDR1 SEHNR, CDR2 FQNEAQ (reference sequence). The CDR3 has 12 residues. The CDR3 nucleotides are TGTGCCGGCAGCTTAGACGGGACCATTCAGTACTTC. Protein sequence: CAGSLDGTIQYF.

This clonotype was recorded a few times. This chain links TRBV29-1 with TRBJ1-1; tentatively, D is TRBD1 (5 bases). The CDR3 length is 14 residues. In germline, CDR1 is SQVTM, CDR2 ANQGSEA. The ends were cut back, 6 bases at V and 1 base at J, with 15 bases in the middle. The CDR3 reads CSVSSGIANTEAFF. CDR3 sequence (DNA): TGCAGCGTCTCCTCAGGGATCGCGAACACTGAAGCTTTCTTT.

This clonotype was found once. This chain connects TRBV9 to TRBJ2-7; 7 bases line up with TRBD1. The junction had 7 bases not matched to a gene; V was cut back by 2 bases and J by 5 bases. Looked up from germline, CDR1 is SGDLS and CDR2 is YYNGEE. This CDR3 is 14 amino acids long. CDR3 sequence reads: CASSVRDSPHEQYF. The CDR3 bases are TGTGCCAGCAGCGTCCGGGACAGTCCCCACGAGCAGTACTTC.

The CDR3: CSVEALGFAEAFF. The CDR3 bases are TGCAGCGTTGAGGCCCTCGGCTTTGCTGAAGCTTTCTTT. The V call is TRBV29-1, the J call TRBJ1-1; D not resolved. In germline, CDR1 is SQVTM, CDR2 ANQGSEA. Trimming cost V 3 bases and J 6 bases, with 14 bases left between them. The CDR3 runs to 13 residues.

The rearrangement links TRBV4-3 to TRBJ1-3, with D unclear. The CDR3 loop spans 15 amino acids. CDR1 and CDR2 (germline): LGHNA, YSLEER. V was clipped by 1 base and J by 0 bases, with 7 bases between them. This CDR3 reads CASSQVKISGNTIYF. The CDR3 DNA follows: TGCGCCAGCAGCCAAGTCAAAATCTCTGGAAACACCATATATTTT.

The chain recombines TRBV11-2 with TRBJ1-2, with no clear D. Trimming stripped 4 bases from V and 2 bases from J, with 14 bases between. From germline, CDR1 is SGHAT and CDR2 FQNNGV. The CDR3 runs to 15 residues. The CDR3 DNA reads TGTGCCAGCAGCTCTACCGGACCGACGAACTATGGCTACACCTTC. Its protein is CASSSTGPTNYGYTF.

This chain uses TRBV12-3 or TRBV12-4 with TRBJ2-7, with unresolved D. The CDR3 totals 14 residues. Trimming pared 0 bases from V and 7 bases from J, leaving 13 bases between. The CDR3: CASSLAVGMREQYF. The CDR3 bases are TGTGCCAGCAGTTTAGCGGTGGGTATGAGGGAGCAGTACTTC.

The V and J genes are TRBV2 and TRBJ2-4; the D gene is possibly TRBD2 (5 bases). CDR3 size: 14 residues. Trimming pared 11 bases from V and 3 bases from J, leaving 17 bases between. The germline V gene has CDR1 SNHLY and CDR2 FYNNEI. This CDR3 reads CASEEPGYKNIQYF. CDR3 nucleotides: TGTGCCTCTGAGGAACCGGGATACAAAAACATTCAGTACTTC.

The chain links TRBV9 to TRBJ2-7; D is unresolved. The CDR3 is 14 residues long. V was trimmed by 3 bases and J by 1 base, leaving 11 bases between them. The germline V gene encodes CDR1 SGDLS and CDR2 YYNGEE. The CDR3 sequence is CASSGGFSSYEQYF. Here the CDR3 DNA reads TGTGCCAGCAGCGGGGGATTCTCTTCCTACGAGCAGTACTTC.

This rearrangement joins TRBV20-1 to TRBJ1-1; tentative D call: TRBD1 (5 bases). CDR1 DFQATT and CDR2 SNEGSKA come from the germline V gene (reference sequence). V was shortened by 5 bases and J by 3 bases, with 13 bases between the two germline ends. The CDR3 runs to 13 residues. CDR3 region: CSARHTGDTEAFF. CDR3 coding DNA: TGCAGTGCTCGACATACGGGGGACACTGAAGCTTTCTTT.

V gene TRBV27 combines with J gene TRBJ2-2, with D possibly matching TRBD1 (5 bases). CDR1 and CDR2 (germline): MNHEY, SMNVEV (reference sequence). The V gene lost 0 bases and the J gene lost 0 bases, with 5 bases spanning the gap. The length of the CDR3 is 15 residues. The CDR3: CASSLSRANTGELFF. CDR3 nucleotide sequence: TGTGCCAGCAGTTTATCCAGGGCGAACACCGGGGAGCTGTTTTTT.

The chain employs TRBV2 and TRBJ2-5; 10 bases align to TRBD1. The CDR3 is made up of 15 amino acids. The germline gives CDR1 SNHLY, CDR2 FYNNEI. V lost 6 bases, J lost 2 bases, and 6 bases stayed unmatched. The CDR3 coding sequence is TGTGCCAGCAGAGTAACGGACAGGGGGCAAGAGACCCAGTACTTC. It encodes CASRVTDRGQETQYF.

The V gene is TRBV18, the J gene TRBJ2-3; 7 bases match TRBD2. This CDR3 comprises 15 residues. The germline V gene encodes CDR1 KGHSH and CDR2 LQKENI. V lost 0 bases to trimming and J lost 3 bases; unmatched junction nucleotides: 3. The CDR3 sequence: CASSPPGLKTDTQYF. As DNA, the CDR3 is TGTGCCAGCTCACCACCGGGACTAAAAACAGATACGCAGTATTTT. Looking up the rest from reference TRBV18 and TRBJ2-3 gives the full variable domain: NAGVMQNPRHLVRRRGQEARLRCSPMKGHSHVYWYRQLPEEGLKFMVYLQKENIIDESGMPKERFSAEFPKEGPSILRIQQVVRGDSAAYFCASSPPGLKTDTQYFGPGTRLTVL.